This is a list of T cell receptor beta chains from one sample in a study of T-cell reconstitution after alpha-beta-depleted transplantation in children. TCRdb itself ran the PCR reads through MiXCR, one entry per CDR3 protein. The table lists approximately 1,000,000 distinct CDR3 sequences, less than 30% of them singletons, with about 28% in the top ten. This specimen was PBMCs, mostly from graft donor cells, taken 360 days after TCRalphabeta/CD19-depleted stem cell transplant. These receptors all stem from a boy in the first two years of life who had a stem cell transplant for SCID, so the T cells may come from the graft donor. Both conserved end residues are trimmed from each CDR3. Clone size is stated in some rows and not others, as once, few, many or a class when expanded.

size | V | CDR3
. | TRBV12-3/TRBV12-4 | ASSSRTGVSPLH
few | TRBV6-2/TRBV6-3 | ASSYDSRGNNEQF
once | TRBV12-3/TRBV12-4 | ASSSPYTGQPQH
. | TRBV18 | ASSPLATDTQY
. | TRBV12-3/TRBV12-4 | ASSLARDSPSPGELF
few | TRBV7-8 | ASSLVIFSSPLH
many | TRBV28 | ASTMGPPASRQF
. | TRBV9 | ASGGQLNSYEQY
. | TRBV5-1 | ASTIGLRNNEQF
few | TRBV7-3 | ASSHSGAGETQY
. | TRBV12-3/TRBV12-4 | ASSMNVGPQH
. | TRBV7-6 | ASSLERSGGYT
few | TRBV6-1 | ASREDRGPGNEQF
few | TRBV7-9 | ASRLPRLKGVNDTQY
. | TRBV9 | ASSAKAGQGGEQY
. | TRBV7-2 | ASSSTGTALYEQY
. | TRBV4-2 | ASSQGLAGGISTDTQY
. | TRBV28 | ASSSRTDHTEAF
. | TRBV4-1 | ASSPSPSEPYNTDTQY
. | TRBV10-3 | AIAEREQPYDSPLH
. | TRBV6-1 | ASSPGTGTNQPQH
few | TRBV6-5 | ASSYSAGTQY
few | TRBV4-2 | ASSRNPTGVDEH
many | TRBV20-1 | SARVGLAVYNEQF
. | TRBV29-1 | SVGQGRVEQY
. | TRBV28 | ASSPILSGDRGHYEQY
. | TRBV11-3 | ASSGPTHANTGELF
. | TRBV20-1 | SARTSRVTGELF
few | TRBV12-3/TRBV12-4 | ASRWTGANEKLF
. | TRBV12-3/TRBV12-4 | ASSFVRDRGTGNEQF
few | TRBV12-3/TRBV12-4 | ASSRLSWWAYEQY
few | TRBV29-1 | SVGQVNTEAF
. | TRBV12-3/TRBV12-4 | ASSRLALNTDTQY
few | TRBV14 | ASSADRGRISYNEQF
. | TRBV30 | AWSLFPDTQY
. | TRBV4-3 | ASSPQTGGLVQF
. | TRBV20-1 | SAREASGGETQY
. | TRBV27 | ASSFDRRRDTQY
once | TRBV19 | ASSPYSGGSLYNEQF
once | TRBV5-1 | ASSLSGGRVLTEAF
. | TRBV7-8 | ASSLAGDSTYYEQY
. | TRBV5-1 | ASSNRETGAF
many | TRBV20-1 | SAREGGTDTQY
few | TRBV20-1 | SATGRALTLYQETQY
few | TRBV4-1 | ASSPLGIAEYNEQF
. | TRBV20-1 | SANRGYEQY
. | TRBV5-1 | ASSATPGEAYNEQF
. | TRBV5-1 | ASSFDSYSYEQY
. | TRBV6-1 | ASWGGSTDTQY
few | TRBV9 | ASSGQVSGNTIY
. | TRBV28 | ASSLGTGGSTLP
. | TRBV5-1 | ASSNGQGGELF
many | TRBV9 | ASSPRFRLAADTDTQY
. | TRBV7-2 | ASSLGLGESDTQY